The entry below describes one T cell receptor (beta chain). Time point of the sample: baseline, week 1 (first vaccination visit). Specified treatment: pre-vaccination baseline after standard-of-care therapy. The sample belongs to a study of a mutant IDH1 vaccine in newly diagnosed glioma. Study-wide background: The treated population exhibited a male proportion of around 62%, a female proportion of roughly 38%, and a mean age of about 40 years. Antecedent treatment encompassed radiotherapy, temozolomide, or their combination; the majority received both.

Assay: immunoSEQ multiplex PCR; the TCRdb copy retains only in-frame clones and omits some. The table shows approximately 70,000 clones, with about 86% occurring only once. This CDR3 comprises 15 residues. CDR1 MGHRA and CDR2 YSYEKL come from the germline V gene. Germline trimming cut 0 bases from V and 5 bases from J; bases unmatched to any gene: 2. This specimen was PBMCs, taken from a glioma patient treated with radiotherapy, temozolomide or both. This sequence joins TRBV4-1 and TRBJ1-5; 9 bases line up with TRBD1. This clonotype originated in a man younger than 40 with glioma. The CDR3 loop reads CASSQDWTGDQPQHF. As DNA, the CDR3 is TGCGCCAGCAGCCAAGATTGGACAGGGGATCAGCCCCAGCATTTT.